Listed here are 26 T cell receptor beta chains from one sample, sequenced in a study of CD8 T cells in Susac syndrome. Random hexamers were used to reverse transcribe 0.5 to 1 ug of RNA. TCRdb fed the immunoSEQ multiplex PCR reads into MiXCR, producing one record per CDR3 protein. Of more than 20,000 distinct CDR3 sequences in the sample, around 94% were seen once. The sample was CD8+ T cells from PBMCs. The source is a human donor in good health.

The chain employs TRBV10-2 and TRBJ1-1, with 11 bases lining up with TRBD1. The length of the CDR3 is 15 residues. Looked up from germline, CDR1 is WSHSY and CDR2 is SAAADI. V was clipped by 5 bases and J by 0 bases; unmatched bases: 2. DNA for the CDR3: TGCGCCAGCAGTTGGACAGGGGGCATGAACACTGAAGCTTTCTTT. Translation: CASSWTGGMNTEAFF.

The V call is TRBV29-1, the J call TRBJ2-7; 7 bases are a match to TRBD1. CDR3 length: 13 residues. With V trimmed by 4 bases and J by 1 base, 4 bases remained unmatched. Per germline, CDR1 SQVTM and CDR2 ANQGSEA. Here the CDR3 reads CSVVRDSSYEQYF. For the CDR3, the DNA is TGCAGCGTTGTTAGGGACAGTTCCTACGAGCAGTACTTC.

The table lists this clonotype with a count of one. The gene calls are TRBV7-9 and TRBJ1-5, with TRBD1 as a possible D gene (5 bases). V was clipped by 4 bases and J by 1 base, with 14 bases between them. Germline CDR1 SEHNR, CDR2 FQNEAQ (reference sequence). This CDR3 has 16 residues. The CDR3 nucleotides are TGTGCCAGCAGCTGGGCGGGCGGGGGAAGCAATCAGCCCCAGCATTTT. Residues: CASSWAGGGSNQPQHF.

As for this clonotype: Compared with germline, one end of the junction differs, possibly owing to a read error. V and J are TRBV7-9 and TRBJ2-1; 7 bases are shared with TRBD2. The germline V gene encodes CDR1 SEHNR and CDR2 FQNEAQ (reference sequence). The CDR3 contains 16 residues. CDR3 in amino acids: CAGGGSYPSSYNEQLF. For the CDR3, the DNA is TGTGCCGGGGGAGGGTCGTACCCCAGCTCCTACAATGAGCAGCTCTTC. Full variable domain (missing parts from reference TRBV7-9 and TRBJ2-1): DTGVSQNPRHKITKRGQNVTFRCDPISEHNRLYWYRQTLGQGPEFLTYFQNEAQLEKSRLLSDRFSAERPKGSFSTLEIQRTEQGDSAMYLCAGGGSYPSSYNEQLFGPGTRLTVL.

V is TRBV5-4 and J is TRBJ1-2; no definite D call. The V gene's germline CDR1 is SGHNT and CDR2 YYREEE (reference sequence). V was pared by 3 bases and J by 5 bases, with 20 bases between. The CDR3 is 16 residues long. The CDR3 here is CASSSPDGKGRYGYTF. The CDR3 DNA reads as TGTGCCAGCAGCTCTCCAGACGGGAAGGGTCGGTATGGCTACACCTTC.

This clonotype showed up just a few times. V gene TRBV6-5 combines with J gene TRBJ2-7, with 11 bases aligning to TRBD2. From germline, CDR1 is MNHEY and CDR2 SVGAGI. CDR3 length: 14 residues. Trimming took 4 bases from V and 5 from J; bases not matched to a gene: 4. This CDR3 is CASSLLAGENEQYF. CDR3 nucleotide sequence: TGTGCCAGCAGTTTACTAGCGGGGGAGAACGAGCAGTACTTC.

CDR3 residues: CASSESGGNNQPQHF. The DNA for the CDR3 is TGTGCCAGCAGCGAGAGCGGGGGGAACAATCAGCCCCAGCATTTT. The chain combines TRBV9 with TRBJ1-5; weak D call: TRBD1 (5 bases). CDR1 is SGDLS and CDR2 is YYNGEE in the germline V gene. The V end lost 3 bases, the J end lost 3 bases, and 13 bases lay between the germline ends. The CDR3 totals 15 residues.

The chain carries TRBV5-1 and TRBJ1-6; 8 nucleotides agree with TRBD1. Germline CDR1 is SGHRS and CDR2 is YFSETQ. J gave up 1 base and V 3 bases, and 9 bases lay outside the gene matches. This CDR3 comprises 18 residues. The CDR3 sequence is CASSSGTGGGSYNSPLHF. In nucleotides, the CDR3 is TGCGCCAGCAGCTCGGGGACAGGCGGTGGTTCCTATAATTCACCCCTCCACTTT.

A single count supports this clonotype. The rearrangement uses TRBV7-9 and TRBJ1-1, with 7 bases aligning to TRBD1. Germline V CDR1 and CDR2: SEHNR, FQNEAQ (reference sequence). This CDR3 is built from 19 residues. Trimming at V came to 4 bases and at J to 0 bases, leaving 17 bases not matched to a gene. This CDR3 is CASSSSNDNTGQMNTEAFF. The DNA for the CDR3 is TGTGCCAGCAGCTCCTCGAACGACAATACGGGACAGATGAACACTGAAGCTTTCTTT.

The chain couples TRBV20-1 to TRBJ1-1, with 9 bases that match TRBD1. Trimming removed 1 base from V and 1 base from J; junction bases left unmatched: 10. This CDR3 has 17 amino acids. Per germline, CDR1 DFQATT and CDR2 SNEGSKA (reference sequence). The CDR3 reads CSARAFNRDRENTEAFF. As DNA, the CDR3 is TGCAGTGCTAGAGCCTTTAATAGGGACAGGGAGAACACTGAAGCTTTCTTT.

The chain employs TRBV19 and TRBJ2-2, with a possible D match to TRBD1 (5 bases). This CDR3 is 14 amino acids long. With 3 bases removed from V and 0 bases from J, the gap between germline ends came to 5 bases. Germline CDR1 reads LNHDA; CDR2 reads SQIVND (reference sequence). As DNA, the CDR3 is TGTGCCAGTAGTATGACAGCGAACACCGGGGAGCTGTTTTTT. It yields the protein CASSMTANTGELFF.

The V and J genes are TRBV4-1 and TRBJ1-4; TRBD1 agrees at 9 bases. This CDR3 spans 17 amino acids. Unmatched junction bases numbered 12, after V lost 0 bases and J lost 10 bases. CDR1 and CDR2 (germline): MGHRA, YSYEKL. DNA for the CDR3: TGCGCCAGCAGCCAAGATCCCCCGGGACAGGGTATCGGAAAACTGTTTTTT. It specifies CASSQDPPGQGIGKLFF.

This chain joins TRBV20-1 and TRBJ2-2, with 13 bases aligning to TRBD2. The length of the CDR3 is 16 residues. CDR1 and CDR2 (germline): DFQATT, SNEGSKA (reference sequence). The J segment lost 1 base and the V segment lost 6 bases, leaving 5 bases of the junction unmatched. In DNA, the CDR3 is TGCAGTGCAACCGGGACTAGCGGGGAGAACACCGGGGAGCTGTTTTTT. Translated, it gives CSATGTSGENTGELFF.

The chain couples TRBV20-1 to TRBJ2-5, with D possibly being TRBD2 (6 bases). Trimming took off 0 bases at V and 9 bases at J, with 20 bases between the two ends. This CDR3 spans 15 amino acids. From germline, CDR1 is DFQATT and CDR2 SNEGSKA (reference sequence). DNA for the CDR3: TGCAGTGCTAGAGATCCCGAACTAGCCCCCAAGGCCCAGTACTTC. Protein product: CSARDPELAPKAQYF.

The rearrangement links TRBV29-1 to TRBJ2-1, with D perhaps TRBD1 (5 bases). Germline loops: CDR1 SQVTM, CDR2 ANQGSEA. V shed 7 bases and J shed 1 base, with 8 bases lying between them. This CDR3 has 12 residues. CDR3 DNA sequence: TGCAGCGCGACAGAATCCTACAATGAGCAGTTCTTC. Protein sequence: CSATESYNEQFF.

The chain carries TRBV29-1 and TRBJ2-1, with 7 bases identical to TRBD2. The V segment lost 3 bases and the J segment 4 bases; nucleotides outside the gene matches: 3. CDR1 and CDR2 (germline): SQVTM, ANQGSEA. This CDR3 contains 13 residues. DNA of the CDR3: TGCAGCGTTGACGGGCGGGGGTACAATGAGCAGTTCTTC. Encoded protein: CSVDGRGYNEQFF.

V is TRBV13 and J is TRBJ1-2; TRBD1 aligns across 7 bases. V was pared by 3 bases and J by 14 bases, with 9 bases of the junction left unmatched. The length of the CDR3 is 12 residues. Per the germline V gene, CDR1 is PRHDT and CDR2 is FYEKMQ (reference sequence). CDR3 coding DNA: TGTGCCAGCAGCTTGGACGGACAGGACCCTACCTTC. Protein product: CASSLDGQDPTF. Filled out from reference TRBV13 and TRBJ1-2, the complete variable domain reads AAGVIQSPRHLIKEKRETATLKCYPIPRHDTVYWYQQGPGQDPQFLISFYEKMQSDKGSIPDRFSAQQFSDYHSELNMSSLELGDSALYFCASSLDGQDPTFGSGTRLTVV.

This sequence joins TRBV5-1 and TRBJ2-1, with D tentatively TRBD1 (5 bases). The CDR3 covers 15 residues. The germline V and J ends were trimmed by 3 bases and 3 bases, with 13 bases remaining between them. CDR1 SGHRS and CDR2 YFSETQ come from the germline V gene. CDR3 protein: CASSSPQGFYNEQFF. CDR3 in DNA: TGCGCCAGCAGCTCACCGCAGGGCTTCTACAATGAGCAGTTCTTC.

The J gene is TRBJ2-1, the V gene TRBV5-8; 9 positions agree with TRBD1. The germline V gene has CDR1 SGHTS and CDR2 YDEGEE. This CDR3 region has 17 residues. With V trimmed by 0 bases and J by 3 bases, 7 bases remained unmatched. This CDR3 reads CASSLAVRTGDYNEQFF. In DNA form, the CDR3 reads TGTGCCAGCAGCTTGGCCGTCCGGACAGGGGACTACAATGAGCAGTTCTTC.

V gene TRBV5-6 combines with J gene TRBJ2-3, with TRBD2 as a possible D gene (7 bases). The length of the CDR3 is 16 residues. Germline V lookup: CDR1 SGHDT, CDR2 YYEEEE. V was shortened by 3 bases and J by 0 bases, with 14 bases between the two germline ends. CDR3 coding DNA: TGTGCCAGCAGCTCCGGCGCGGGGGCTAGCACAGATACGCAGTATTTT. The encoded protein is CASSSGAGASTDTQYF.

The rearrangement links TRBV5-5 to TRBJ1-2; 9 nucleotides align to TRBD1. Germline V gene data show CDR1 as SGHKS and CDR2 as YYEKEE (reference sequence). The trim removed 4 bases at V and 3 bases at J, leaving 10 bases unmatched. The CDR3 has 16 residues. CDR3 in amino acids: CASSLGWDRVDYGYTF. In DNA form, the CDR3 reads TGTGCCAGCAGCCTCGGGTGGGACAGGGTTGACTATGGCTACACCTTC.

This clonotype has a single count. CDR3: CASIPPNSYEQYF. CDR3 bases: TGTGCCAGCATCCCGCCCAACTCCTACGAGCAGTACTTC. The chain has TRBV2 and TRBJ2-7, with D unclear. Trimming took off 7 bases at V and 0 bases at J, with 10 bases between the two ends. Germline V CDR1 and CDR2: SNHLY, FYNNEI. This CDR3 has 13 residues.

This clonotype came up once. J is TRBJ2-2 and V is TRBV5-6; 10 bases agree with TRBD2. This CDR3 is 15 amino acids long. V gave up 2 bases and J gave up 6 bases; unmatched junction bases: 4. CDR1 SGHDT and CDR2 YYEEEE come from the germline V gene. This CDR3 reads CASSFGTSVAGELFF. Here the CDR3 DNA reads TGTGCCAGCAGCTTTGGGACTAGCGTAGCCGGGGAGCTGTTTTTT.

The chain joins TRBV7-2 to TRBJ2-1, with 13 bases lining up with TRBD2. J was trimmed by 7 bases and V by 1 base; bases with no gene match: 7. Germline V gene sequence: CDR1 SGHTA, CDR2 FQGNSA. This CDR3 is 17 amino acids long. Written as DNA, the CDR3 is TGTGCCAGCAGCTTAGGGTCGACGACTAGCGGGAGGAATGAGCAGTTCTTC. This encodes CASSLGSTTSGRNEQFF.

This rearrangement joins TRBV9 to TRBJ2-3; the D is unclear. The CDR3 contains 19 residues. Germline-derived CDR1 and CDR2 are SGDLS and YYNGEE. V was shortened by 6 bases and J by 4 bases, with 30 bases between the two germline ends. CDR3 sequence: CASTPEENSGTAYPDTQYF. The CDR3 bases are TGTGCCAGCACCCCTGAGGAAAATTCAGGAACTGCTTACCCAGATACGCAGTATTTT.

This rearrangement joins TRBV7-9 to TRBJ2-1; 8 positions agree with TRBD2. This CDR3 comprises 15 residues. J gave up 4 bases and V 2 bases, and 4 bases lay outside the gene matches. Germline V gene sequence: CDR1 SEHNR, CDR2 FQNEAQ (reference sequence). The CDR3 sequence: CASSLTRGVYNEQFF. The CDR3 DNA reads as TGTGCCAGCAGCTTAACGCGGGGGGTTTACAATGAGCAGTTCTTC. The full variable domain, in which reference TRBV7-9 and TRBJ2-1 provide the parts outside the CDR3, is DTGVSQNPRHKITKRGQNVTFRCDPISEHNRLYWYRQTLGQGPEFLTYFQNEAQLEKSRLLSDRFSAERPKGSFSTLEIQRTEQGDSAMYLCASSLTRGVYNEQFFGPGTRLTVL.